This paragraph reports one T cell receptor (beta chain). Its antigen is unidentified. This CDR3 spans 15 amino acids. Deletions cut 1 base from V and 4 bases from J, with 13 bases between. The germline V gene encodes CDR1 LNHDA and CDR2 SQIVND (reference sequence). Use of 60 Vbeta and 13 Jbeta primers characterized the PCR. TCRdb keeps only in-frame clones here, not all; method: immunoSEQ multiplex PCR. The sample carries around 140,000 clones, approximately 78% recorded once. This sample was taken from a study of cytomegalovirus exposure and HLA in healthy donors. The wider study: Falling in the Caucasian-associated ancestry cluster were about 80% of about 400 genotyped donors. Broader study findings: Follow-up analysis later connected one missense variant in DCLRE1C with trimming of TCR beta V- and J-genes. As immune exposure information, only CMV serostatus was available.

Sequenced material: PBMCs. The TCR sequence derives from a woman aged 45-59 years in good health and CMV-seropositive. The chain recombines TRBV19 with TRBJ1-1, with D perhaps TRBD1 (5 bases). This CDR3 reads CASSIVAGITTEAFF. The CDR3, as DNA: TGTGCCAGTAGTATAGTTGCAGGGATAACCACTGAAGCTTTCTTT.